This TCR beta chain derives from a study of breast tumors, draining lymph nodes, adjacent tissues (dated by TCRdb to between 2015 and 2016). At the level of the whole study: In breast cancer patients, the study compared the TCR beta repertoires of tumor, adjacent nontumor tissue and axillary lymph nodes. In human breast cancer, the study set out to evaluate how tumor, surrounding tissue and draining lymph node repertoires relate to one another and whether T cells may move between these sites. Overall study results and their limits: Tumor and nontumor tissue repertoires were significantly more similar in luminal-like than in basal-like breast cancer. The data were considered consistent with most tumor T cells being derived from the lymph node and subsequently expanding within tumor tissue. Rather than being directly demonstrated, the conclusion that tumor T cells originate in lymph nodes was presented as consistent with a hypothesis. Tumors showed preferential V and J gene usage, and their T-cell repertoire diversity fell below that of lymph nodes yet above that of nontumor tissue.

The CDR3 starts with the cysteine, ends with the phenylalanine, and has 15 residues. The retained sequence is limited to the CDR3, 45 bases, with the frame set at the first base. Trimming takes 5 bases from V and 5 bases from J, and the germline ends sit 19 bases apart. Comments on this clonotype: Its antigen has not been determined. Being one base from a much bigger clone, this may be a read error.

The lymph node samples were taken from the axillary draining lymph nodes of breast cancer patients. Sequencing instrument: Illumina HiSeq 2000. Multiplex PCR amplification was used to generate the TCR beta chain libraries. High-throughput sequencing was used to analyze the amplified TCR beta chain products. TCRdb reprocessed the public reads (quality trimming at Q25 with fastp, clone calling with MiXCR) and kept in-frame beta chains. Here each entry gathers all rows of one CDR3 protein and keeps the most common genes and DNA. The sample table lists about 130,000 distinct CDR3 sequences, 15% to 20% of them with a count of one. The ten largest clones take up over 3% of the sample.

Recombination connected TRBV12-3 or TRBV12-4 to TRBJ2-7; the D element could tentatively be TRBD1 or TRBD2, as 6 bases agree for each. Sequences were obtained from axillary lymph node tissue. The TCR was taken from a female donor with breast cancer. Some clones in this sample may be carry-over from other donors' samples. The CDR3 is CASSDIQGGVDEQYF. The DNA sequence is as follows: TGTGCCAGCAGTGACATACAGGGAGGTGTCGACGAGCAGTACTTC.